These 22 T cell receptor beta chains were all obtained from the same sample, sequenced in a study of molecular identifiers for immune sequencing clone quantification. One entry per CDR3 protein results from TCRdb running MiXCR on the PCR reads. Among around 480,000 distinct CDR3 sequences, about 25% were seen once, and the ten largest hold under 0.8%. Sequences were obtained from naive CD8+ T cells from blood, with Jurkat cell RNA spiked in. Subset given: FACS-sorted CD8+CD4-CCR7+CD45RA+ naive T cells. The receptors stem from a human donor in good health. Some libraries in this study had Jurkat cell RNA spiked in.

A word on this clonotype: This likely comes from a read error, as the CDR3 has no conserved phenylalanine or tryptophan at its end. It is unclear where the CDR3 begins or ends on the DNA, so no DNA is shown, and the CDR3 is as TCRdb lists it. The CDR3 loop is CASSRSGGPLQETQYS. The rearrangement joins TRBV21-1 to TRBJ2-5; the D call in the table, TRBD1, was not verified against the DNA. TRBV21-1 constitutes a pseudogene. The CDR3 is 16 residues long, counting both termini.

Only a few counts were recorded for this clonotype. This chain joins TRBV4-1 and TRBJ2-7, with 8 nucleotides matching TRBD1. The V gene's germline CDR1 is MGHRA and CDR2 YSYEKL. The CDR3 is made up of 15 amino acids. Trimming removed 0 bases from V and 2 bases from J; junction bases left unmatched: 3. CDR3 amino acids: CASSQETGVAYEQYF. CDR3 sequence (DNA): TGCGCCAGCAGCCAAGAGACAGGGGTAGCCTACGAGCAGTACTTC.

In its sample, this clonotype was seen a few times. The chain couples TRBV7-9 to TRBJ2-1, with D hard to call. The germline gives CDR1 SEHNR, CDR2 FQNEAQ (reference sequence). There are 12 residues in the CDR3. V was shortened by 5 bases and J by 4 bases, with 6 bases between the two germline ends. CDR3 region: CASSKQYNEQFF. DNA for the CDR3: TGTGCCAGCAGCAAACAATACAATGAGCAGTTCTTC. The entire variable domain, with the rest obtained from reference TRBV7-9 and TRBJ2-1, is as follows: DTGVSQNPRHKITKRGQNVTFRCDPISEHNRLYWYRQTLGQGPEFLTYFQNEAQLEKSRLLSDRFSAERPKGSFSTLEIQRTEQGDSAMYLCASSKQYNEQFFGPGTRLTVL.

This clonotype was detected only a few times. V is TRBV7-9 and J is TRBJ1-1; weak D call: TRBD1 (5 bases). CDR1 is SEHNR, CDR2 FQNEAQ, per germline (reference sequence). Trimming shortened V by 2 bases and J by 5 bases, and 18 bases separated the two germline ends. CDR3 length equals 16 residues. The CDR3 nucleotides are TGTGCCAGCAGCTTACCCAGGGTGGGAGAGGATACTGAAGCTTTCTTT. It is translated as CASSLPRVGEDTEAFF.

As for this clonotype: A clone one base away is much larger, so this may be a read error. V is TRBV4-1 and J is TRBJ1-1; tentative D call: TRBD1 (6 bases). The CDR3 length is 16 residues. CDR1 MGHRA and CDR2 YSYEKL come from the germline V gene. In DNA form, the CDR3 reads TGCGCCAGCAGCCAAACAGGGTCGTGGGAGGGGACTGAAACTTTCTTT. It encodes CASSQTGSWEGTETFF.

This clonotype was recorded at least ten times. This rearrangement joins TRBV6-2 or TRBV6-3 to TRBJ1-5; D is uncertain. This CDR3 has 15 residues. The germline gives CDR1 MNHEY, CDR2 SVGEGT. Trimming removed 6 bases from V and 5 bases from J, with 17 bases in between. The CDR3 coding sequence is TGTGCCAGCAGCTGGACGTCTATCAGTGATCAGCCCCAGCATTTT. Amino acids: CASSWTSISDQPQHF.

The chain is built from TRBV7-2 and TRBJ2-7; TRBD1 aligns across 8 bases. Germline loops: CDR1 SGHTA, CDR2 FQGNSA. The CDR3 is 18 amino acids. The trim removed 2 bases at V and 2 bases at J, leaving 14 bases unmatched. For the CDR3, the DNA is TGTGCCAGCAGCTTAACCCTCGTCTGGGACAGGCTAACCTACGAGCAGTACTTC. This codes for CASSLTLVWDRLTYEQYF.

As to this clonotype: The final CDR3 position lacks the conserved phenylalanine or tryptophan, pointing to a likely read error. The chain has TRBV9 and TRBJ2-7; D is unresolved. CDR1 and CDR2 from the germline V gene are SGDLS and YYNGEE. Trimming took 4 bases from V and 4 from J, leaving 15 bases between them. The CDR3 is 14 amino acids. CDR3 nucleotide sequence: TGTGCCAGCAGCCCAGGCAGTTCTGGTTACGAGCAGTACTCC. It translates to CASSPGSSGYEQYS.

The rearrangement links TRBV4-1 to TRBJ1-6; weak D call: TRBD1 (5 bases). Per the germline V gene, CDR1 is MGHRA and CDR2 is YSYEKL. The CDR3 runs to 17 residues. V lost 1 base and J lost 5, with 15 bases in between. The CDR3, as DNA: TGCGCCAGCAGCCAAGGGCTGGGGGGGGTTAATAATTCACCCCTCCACTTT. This codes for CASSQGLGGVNNSPLHF.

This chain connects TRBV4-1 to TRBJ1-2; possible D gene TRBD1, 5 bases. CDR1 is MGHRA, CDR2 YSYEKL, per germline. Trimming left V 0 bases short and J 5 bases short, with 25 bases between. This CDR3 contains 19 residues. The DNA for the CDR3 is TGCGCCAGCAGCCAAGATAGGAATGTCGTCATGAGGGGCGAATATGGCTACACCTTC. Protein: CASSQDRNVVMRGEYGYTF.

This clonotype has a handful of counts. The rearrangement uses TRBV7-2 and TRBJ2-7; the D is unclear. CDR3 length equals 13 residues. Germline assignment: CDR1 SGHTA and CDR2 FQGNSA. Trimming shortened V by 1 base and J by 4 bases, and 8 bases separated the two germline ends. This CDR3 is CASSLEFHYEQYF. Written as DNA, the CDR3 is TGTGCCAGCAGCTTAGAGTTTCATTACGAGCAGTACTTC.

The genes are TRBV7-9 and TRBJ2-7; 13 bases are shared with TRBD2. CDR1 is SEHNR and CDR2 is FQNEAQ in the germline V gene (reference sequence). V was pared by 6 bases and J by 3 bases, with 5 bases of the junction left unmatched. The CDR3 is made up of 15 amino acids. The chain's CDR3 is CASSWTSGSGYEQYF. CDR3 coding DNA: TGTGCCAGCAGTTGGACTAGCGGGAGTGGCTACGAGCAGTACTTC. Together with reference TRBV7-9 and TRBJ2-7, the CDR3 gives the full variable domain: DTGVSQNPRHKITKRGQNVTFRCDPISEHNRLYWYRQTLGQGPEFLTYFQNEAQLEKSRLLSDRFSAERPKGSFSTLEIQRTEQGDSAMYLCASSWTSGSGYEQYFGPGTRLTVT.

This clonotype was recorded many times. V is TRBV7-6 and J is TRBJ2-3, with D perhaps matching TRBD2 (6 bases). Trimming pared 4 bases from V and 2 bases from J, leaving 25 bases between. Germline loops: CDR1 SGHVS, CDR2 FNYEAQ. The CDR3 totals 19 residues. The CDR3 DNA reads as TGTGCCAGCAGCTCCGGTCACGCGGGGTTAAAACGACTCACAGATACGCAGTATTTT. Translated, it gives CASSSGHAGLKRLTDTQYF.

A remark on this clonotype: Since a far larger clone is one base different, this is likely a read error. The CDR3 protein is CASSLGSQEAQYF. The CDR3 region has the DNA TGCGCCAGCAGCTTGGGGAGTCAAGAGGCCCAGTACTTC. The chain recombines TRBV5-1 with TRBJ2-5, with D unclear. Germline assignment: CDR1 SGHRS and CDR2 YFSETQ. The CDR3 totals 13 residues.

This clonotype was found a few times. Since a much larger clone is just one base distant, this may be a read error. The chain couples TRBV5-1 to TRBJ1-1, with D tentatively TRBD1 (5 bases). The CDR3 loop spans 13 amino acids. CDR1 is SGHRS, CDR2 YFSETQ, per germline. Trimming left V 0 bases short and J 6 bases short, with 9 bases between. The CDR3 bases are TGCGCCAGCAGCTTGGATCAGGGTCCTGAAGCTTTCTTT. Its protein is CASSLDQGPEAFF.

The sample holds many counts of this clonotype. The chain carries TRBV7-9 and TRBJ1-1; D might be TRBD1 (5 bases). V was clipped by 5 bases and J by 6 bases, with 10 bases between them. Germline V CDR1 and CDR2: SEHNR, FQNEAQ (reference sequence). The CDR3 is 12 residues long. The CDR3 here is CASSPGGPEAFF. DNA for the CDR3: TGTGCCAGCAGCCCCGGGGGACCTGAAGCTTTCTTT.

In this sample, this clonotype turned up a few times. The J gene is TRBJ1-1, the V gene TRBV6-6; perhaps TRBD1 as D (5 bases). Germline loops: CDR1 MNHNY, CDR2 SVGAGI (reference sequence). Trimming took 2 bases from V and 4 from J, leaving 17 bases between them. This CDR3 has 16 amino acids. The CDR3 DNA reads as TGTGCCAGCAGTTACCCCGGGATTTGGGGGAGCACTGAAGCTTTCTTT. It specifies CASSYPGIWGSTEAFF.

This clonotype was detected only a few times. The V and J genes are TRBV5-6 and TRBJ2-1; 9 bases fit TRBD2. V was clipped by 3 bases and J by 7 bases; unmatched bases: 8. Germline V gene lookup returns CDR1 SGHDT and CDR2 YYEEEE. The CDR3 is 15 residues long. The CDR3 nucleotides are TGTGCCAGCAGCTCACCCTGGCGGGAGGGGAATGAGCAGTTCTTC. As protein: CASSSPWREGNEQFF.

This clonotype was seen ten or more times. The V and J genes are TRBV12-3 or TRBV12-4 and TRBJ2-3; the D is unclear. This CDR3 is 14 amino acids long. The V and J ends lost 5 bases and 0 bases respectively, with 9 bases between them. CDR3 protein: CASSARGSTDTQYF. For the CDR3, the DNA is TGTGCCAGCAGTGCACGCGGTAGCACAGATACGCAGTATTTT.

Here the CDR3 reads CASSLGFTNTGELFF. The CDR3, as DNA: TGTGCCAGCAGCTTGGGGTTTACGAACACCGGGGAGCTGTTTTTT. This chain joins TRBV7-6 and TRBJ2-2; no clear D gene. Between the trimmed V and J ends, which lost 3 bases and 0 bases, there was a span of 8 bases. This CDR3 is 15 amino acids long. CDR1 is SGHVS and CDR2 is FNYEAQ in the germline V gene.

This clonotype came up many times. This rearrangement joins TRBV20-1 to TRBJ1-1; D not resolved. Per germline, CDR1 DFQATT and CDR2 SNEGSKA (reference sequence). CDR3 length: 18 residues. Trimming left V 0 bases short and J 2 bases short, with 22 bases between. CDR3 loop: CSARDLAPSQVLNTEAFF. CDR3 nucleotide sequence: TGCAGTGCTAGAGATCTGGCCCCCTCCCAAGTGCTTAACACTGAAGCTTTCTTT.

The chain combines TRBV19 with TRBJ2-7, with TRBD1 identical over 8 bases. V lost 1 base, J lost 2 bases, and 7 bases stayed unmatched. The CDR3 is 16 residues long. Germline-derived CDR1 and CDR2 are LNHDA and SQIVND (reference sequence). Here the CDR3 DNA reads TGTGCCAGTAGTATAGGACTCCGGGACAGGACCTACGAGCAGTACTTC. Translating gives CASSIGLRDRTYEQYF.